Listed below are T cell receptor beta chains from one sample, sequenced in a study of T cells in Graves' hyperthyroidism and ophthalmopathy. TCRdb called the multiplex PCR reads again in MiXCR, with one record for every CDR3 protein. Seen here are about 700,000 distinct CDR3 sequences, around 13% observed once, and the top ten hold roughly a tenth. Sequencing was done on a sample of blood. These receptors all stem from a woman between 18 and 29 years old with Graves' hyperthyroidism. The CDR3 runs from the conserved cysteine through the conserved F or W. A D gene is named only where the DNA matches it firmly. Some rows have no size entry. The others give once, few or many, or a class for an expanded clone.

TRBV27	-	many	TRBJ2-1	TGTGCCAGCAGTTCCTTTTGGGGCTACAATGAGCAGTTCTTC	CASSSFWGYNEQFF
TRBV20-1	TRBD1	once	TRBJ2-5	TGCAGTGCTTACGGCGCTCCGGGACAGGGACTCGAGACCCAGTACTTC	CSAYGAPGQGLETQYF
TRBV6-2/TRBV6-3	-	few	TRBJ1-1	TGTGCCAGCAGACCTATTGGGGGGAGGAACACTGAAGCTTTCTTT	CASRPIGGRNTEAFF
TRBV20-1	-	-	TRBJ1-4	TGCAGTGCTAGAGATCTCAGGGAAGAAAAACTGTTTTTT	CSARDLREEKLFF
TRBV7-9	-	-	TRBJ1-4	TGTGCCAGCAGTAGGCCTGCAACTAATGAAAAACTGTTTTTT	CASSRPATNEKLFF
TRBV18	-	many	TRBJ2-3	TGTGCCAGCTCACCTCGTACAGGACGGGGCACAGATACGCAGTATTTT	CASSPRTGRGTDTQYF
TRBV20-1	-	few	TRBJ1-2	TGCAGTGCTCCACTACTAACTGAGCCGTATGGCTACACCTTC	CSAPLLTEPYGYTF
TRBV2	-	many	TRBJ1-5	TGTGCCAGCAGTGAGGGGCAGGGAAGAGGTCAGCCCCAGCATTTT	CASSEGQGRGQPQHF
TRBV7-3	-	many	TRBJ2-5	TGTGCCAGCAGCTTAACGGTTGGGATTGGGGAGACCCAGTACTTC	CASSLTVGIGETQYF
TRBV6-1	-	few	TRBJ2-3	TGTGCCAGCAGTGCCCCCGGGGGAAACACAGATACGCAGTATTTT	CASSAPGGNTDTQYF
TRBV3-1	-	-	TRBJ2-1	TGTGCCAGCAGCCGGAAGGGCAGGGTGGGAAATGAGCAGTTCTTC	CASSRKGRVGNEQFF
TRBV27	TRBD2	many	TRBJ2-7	TGTGCCAGCAGTCCTCGACTAGCACGTGAGCAGTACTTC	CASSPRLAREQYF
TRBV20-1	-	many	TRBJ1-5	TGCAGTGCCTTACCTTGGGGAGGGGAACAGCCCCAGCATTTT	CSALPWGGEQPQHF
TRBV5-8	-	many	TRBJ2-3	TGTGCCAGCAGCTGGGGGGCGGAGACCACAGATACGCAGTATTTT	CASSWGAETTDTQYF
TRBV9	-	few	TRBJ2-1	TGTGCCAGCAGCGTAGGACGAGCGGCCCGCTCCTACAATGAGCAGTTCTTC	CASSVGRAARSYNEQFF
TRBV5-1	-	few	TRBJ2-1	TGCGCCAGCAGCTCTGGAGGCCTTCAGTTCTTC	CASSSGGLQFF
TRBV3-1	TRBD1	few	TRBJ1-6	TGTGCCAGCAGCCAAATGGACAGGGCACAATCACCCCTCCACTTT	CASSQMDRAQSPLHF
TRBV29-1	-	-	TRBJ1-2	TGCAGCGCCGACGAGGGACTTCGAGTTGAGGGCTACACCTTC	CSADEGLRVEGYTF
TRBV2	-	many	TRBJ2-5	TGTGCCAGCAGAGAGACGTACCAAGAGACCCAGTACTTC	CASRETYQETQYF
TRBV4-1	-	-	TRBJ1-5	TGCGCCAGCAGCCATCCTTCAGGGAGCAATCAGCCCCAGCATTTT	CASSHPSGSNQPQHF
TRBV11-1	-	many	TRBJ1-1	TGTGCCAGCAGCTTGGTGGCAGAGATCACTGAAGCTTTCTTT	CASSLVAEITEAFF
TRBV12-3/TRBV12-4	-	many	TRBJ2-4	TGTGCCAGCAGTTTTGGTCAAAACATTCAGTACTTC	CASSFGQNIQYF